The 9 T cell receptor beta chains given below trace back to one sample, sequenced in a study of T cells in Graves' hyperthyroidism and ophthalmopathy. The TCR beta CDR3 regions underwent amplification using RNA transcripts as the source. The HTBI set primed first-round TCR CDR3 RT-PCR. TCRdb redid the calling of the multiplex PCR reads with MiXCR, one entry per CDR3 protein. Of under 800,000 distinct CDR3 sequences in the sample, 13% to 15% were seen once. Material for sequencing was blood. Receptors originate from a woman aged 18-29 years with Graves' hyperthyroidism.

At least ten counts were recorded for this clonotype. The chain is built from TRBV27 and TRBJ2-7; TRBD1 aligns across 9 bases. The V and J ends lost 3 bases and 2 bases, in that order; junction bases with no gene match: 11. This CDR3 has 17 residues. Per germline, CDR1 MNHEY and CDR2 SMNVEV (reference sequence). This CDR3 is CASSFNPWTGVPYEQYF. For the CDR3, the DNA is TGTGCCAGCAGTTTTAACCCCTGGACAGGGGTTCCCTACGAGCAGTACTTC.

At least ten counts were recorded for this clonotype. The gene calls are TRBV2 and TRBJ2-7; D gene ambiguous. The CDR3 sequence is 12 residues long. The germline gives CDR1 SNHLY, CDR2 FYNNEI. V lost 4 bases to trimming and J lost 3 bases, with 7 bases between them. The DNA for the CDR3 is TGTGCCAGCAGTGTTGGCTACTACGAGCAGTACTTC. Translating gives CASSVGYYEQYF.

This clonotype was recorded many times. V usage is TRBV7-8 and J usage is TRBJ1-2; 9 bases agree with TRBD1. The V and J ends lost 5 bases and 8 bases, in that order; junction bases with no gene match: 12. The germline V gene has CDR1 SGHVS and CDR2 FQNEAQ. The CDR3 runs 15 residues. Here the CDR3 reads CASSPRDRVISGYTF. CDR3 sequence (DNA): TGTGCCAGCAGCCCAAGGGACAGGGTGATTTCAGGCTACACCTTC.

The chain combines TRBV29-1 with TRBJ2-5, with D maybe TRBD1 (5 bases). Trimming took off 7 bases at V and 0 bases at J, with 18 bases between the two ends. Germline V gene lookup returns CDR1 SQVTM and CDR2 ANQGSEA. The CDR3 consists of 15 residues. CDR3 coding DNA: TGCAGCGGAGCAGGGTTCTTCGAGTACCAAGAGACCCAGTACTTC. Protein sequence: CSGAGFFEYQETQYF. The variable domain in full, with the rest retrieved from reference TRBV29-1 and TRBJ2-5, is SAVISQKPSRDICQRGTSLTIQCQVDSQVTMMFWYRQQPGQSLTLIATANQGSEATYESGFVIDKFPISRPNLTFSTLTVSNMSPEDSSIYLCSGAGFFEYQETQYFGPGTRLLVL.

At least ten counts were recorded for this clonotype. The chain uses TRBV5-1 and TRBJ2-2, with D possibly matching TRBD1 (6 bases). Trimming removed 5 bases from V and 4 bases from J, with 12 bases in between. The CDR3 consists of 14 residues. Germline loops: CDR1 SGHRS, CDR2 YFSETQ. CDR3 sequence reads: CASRWDTTTGELFF. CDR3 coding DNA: TGCGCCAGCAGGTGGGACACCACCACCGGGGAGCTGTTTTTT.

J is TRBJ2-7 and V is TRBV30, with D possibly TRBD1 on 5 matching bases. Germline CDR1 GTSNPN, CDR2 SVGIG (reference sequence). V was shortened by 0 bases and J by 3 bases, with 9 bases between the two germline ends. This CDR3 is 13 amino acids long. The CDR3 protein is CAWSVRQHYEQYF. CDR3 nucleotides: TGTGCCTGGAGTGTGAGACAGCACTACGAGCAGTACTTC.

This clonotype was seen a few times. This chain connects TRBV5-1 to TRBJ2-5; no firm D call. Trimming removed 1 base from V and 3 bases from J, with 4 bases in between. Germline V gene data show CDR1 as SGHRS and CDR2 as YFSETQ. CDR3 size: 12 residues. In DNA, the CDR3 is TGCGCCAGCAGCTTGCATGAAGAGACCCAGTACTTC. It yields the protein CASSLHEETQYF.

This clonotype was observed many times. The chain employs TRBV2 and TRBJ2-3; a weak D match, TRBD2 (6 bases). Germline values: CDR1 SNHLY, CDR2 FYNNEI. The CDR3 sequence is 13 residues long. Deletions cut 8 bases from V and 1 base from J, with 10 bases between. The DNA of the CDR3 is TGTGCCAGCCACGGAGGGGGCACAGATACGCAGTATTTT. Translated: CASHGGGTDTQYF.

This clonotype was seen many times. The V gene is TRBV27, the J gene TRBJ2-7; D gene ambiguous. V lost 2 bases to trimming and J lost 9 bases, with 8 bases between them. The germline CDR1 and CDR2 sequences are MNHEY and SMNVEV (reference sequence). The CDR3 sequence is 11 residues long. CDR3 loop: CASSLSIGQYF. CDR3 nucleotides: TGTGCCAGCAGTTTAAGCATCGGGCAGTACTTC.